This T cell receptor beta chain was recovered during a study of control samples from healthy donors and cancer patients. TCRdb keeps only in-frame clones here, not all; method: immunoSEQ multiplex PCR. The sample lists approximately 98,000 clones, 82% occurring once. From germline, CDR1 is LNHDA and CDR2 SQIVND (reference sequence). Trimming took 3 bases from V and 5 from J, leaving 5 bases between them. The CDR3 contains 12 residues. Sequencing was carried out using blood. The J gene is TRBJ1-5, the V gene TRBV19, with unresolved D. The clonotype was recovered from a young man in good health. The CDR3 is CASSMRDQPQHF. CDR3 coding DNA: TGTGCCAGTAGTATGCGGGATCAGCCCCAGCATTTT.